Each of the 16 T cell receptor beta chains below was sequenced from the same sample in a study of vaccination effects on CD4 cells after COVID-19 (dated by TCRdb to the early 2020s). In the ViraFEST assay, PBMC were stimulated with viral peptide pools, and antigen-specific CD4+ T cell clonotypes were then identified by expansion using TCR sequencing. After more than nine days of culture, CD4+ T cells were isolated with the EasySep CD4+ T cell isolation kit. Each participant received two doses of an mRNA SARS-CoV-2 vaccine, either BNT162b2 or mRNA-1273. The antigens these receptors bind are not known. Library preparation was by the immunoSEQ multiplex PCR assay. What TCRdb holds here is the immuneACCESS table cut down to in-frame rearrangements. Part of the clones is not present; checked against another copy, under half of the missing clones reflect an unresolved V gene, and the others are unexplained. Counted in this sample were 29,000 or so clones; roughly 74% of them appeared once. Roughly a sixth of the sample rests with the top ten.

The specimen was CD4+ T cells from PBMCs cultured with HCoV-OC43 spike peptides, collected after COVID-19 vaccination. Interpreted using the paper, the cell subset or site label stands for: HCoV-OC43 spike overlapping peptide pool stimulation. These receptors were taken from a human donor who received a COVID-19 vaccine.

V usage is TRBV6-5 and J usage is TRBJ2-5; 7 bases are a match to TRBD2. Germline CDR1 reads MNHEY; CDR2 reads SVGAGI. The CDR3 consists of 16 residues. V dropped 2 bases and J dropped 4; count of bases not matched to a gene: 10. CDR3 protein: CASSYGREIGGETQYF. The CDR3 nucleotides read TGTGCCAGCAGTTACGGGCGGGAGATCGGCGGAGAGACCCAGTACTTC.

This chain links TRBV30 with TRBJ2-5; possibly TRBD2 for D (5 bases). The CDR3 is 13 amino acids. Looked up from germline, CDR1 is GTSNPN and CDR2 is SVGIG (reference sequence). The V gene lost 3 bases and the J gene lost 2 bases, with 10 bases spanning the gap. The CDR3 DNA reads TGTGCCTGGAGCCTCCGGAGGCAAGAGACCCAGTACTTC. This encodes CAWSLRRQETQYF.

This sequence joins TRBV5-6 and TRBJ1-5; a possible D gene is TRBD1 (6 bases). This CDR3 has 18 residues. The ends were cut back, 0 bases at V and 0 bases at J, with 16 bases in the middle. Germline CDR1 reads SGHDT; CDR2 reads YYEEEE. The CDR3 nucleotides are TGTGCCAGCAGCTTGGCGAGTGACAGGACGATTAGCAATCAGCCCCAGCATTTT. This codes for CASSLASDRTISNQPQHF.

The chain is built from TRBV19 and TRBJ2-1, with 7 positions matching TRBD1. The length of the CDR3 is 15 residues. Germline V lookup: CDR1 LNHDA, CDR2 SQIVND (reference sequence). Unmatched junction bases numbered 5, after V lost 4 bases and J lost 2 bases. This CDR3 reads CASSRVTGPYNEQFF. DNA of the CDR3: TGTGCCAGTAGTAGGGTGACAGGGCCCTACAATGAGCAGTTCTTC.

The CDR3 loop reads CASSQDLAGDYEQYF. In nucleotides, the CDR3 is TGTGCCAGCAGCCAAGATTTAGCGGGAGACTACGAGCAGTACTTC. The chain joins TRBV4-2 to TRBJ2-7; 9 positions agree with TRBD2. The CDR3 consists of 15 residues. From germline, CDR1 is LGHNA and CDR2 YNFKEQ. Trimming cost V 0 bases and J 3 bases; bases outside gene matches: 3.

The rearrangement joins TRBV5-1 to TRBJ2-1; D uncertain. CDR1 is SGHRS, CDR2 YFSETQ, per germline. This CDR3 is 13 amino acids long. The V end lost 2 bases, the J end lost 5 bases, and 8 bases lay between the germline ends. DNA for the CDR3: TGCGCCAGCAGCTTTGGGCCTGACAATGAGCAGTTCTTC. Its translation is CASSFGPDNEQFF.

This chain joins TRBV10-2 and TRBJ2-7, with 7 bases aligning to TRBD2. Germline CDR1 is WSHSY and CDR2 is SAAADI. Trimming took 3 bases from V and 4 from J; bases not matched to a gene: 6. The CDR3 runs to 14 residues. CDR3 DNA: TGCGCCAGCAGTGACGGCGGGAGTCGGTACGAGCAGTACTTC. Translating it yields CASSDGGSRYEQYF.

The CDR3 sequence is CASTQQPSYEQYF. Here the CDR3 DNA reads TGCGCCAGCACCCAGCAACCCTCCTACGAGCAGTACTTC. This chain joins TRBV10-2 and TRBJ2-7; D gene ambiguous. Trimming shortened V by 7 bases and J by 0 bases, and 10 bases separated the two germline ends. Germline V gives CDR1 WSHSY, CDR2 SAAADI. The CDR3 runs 13 residues.

This chain connects TRBV5-1 to TRBJ2-5, with 7 bases identical to TRBD1. Germline V CDR1 and CDR2: SGHRS, YFSETQ. J gave up 2 bases and V 4 bases, and 8 bases lay outside the gene matches. The CDR3 spans 15 residues. The CDR3 reads CASSPDRVGQETQYF. CDR3 nucleotides: TGCGCCAGCAGCCCCGACAGGGTCGGGCAAGAGACCCAGTACTTC.

The CDR3 DNA reads as TGTGCCAGCAGTGAATACAGCCCTAGCGGGGGGGGAGGCACAGATACGCAGTATTTT. Protein: CASSEYSPSGGGGTDTQYF. The chain has TRBV2 and TRBJ2-3, with TRBD2 matching over 12 bases. V was pared by 2 bases and J by 1 base, with 10 bases of the junction left unmatched. CDR1 SNHLY and CDR2 FYNNEI come from the germline V gene. The CDR3 totals 19 residues.

This chain joins TRBV15 and TRBJ2-5, with D unresolved. The germline gives CDR1 LNHNV, CDR2 YYDKDF (reference sequence). Trimming shortened V by 6 bases and J by 5 bases, and 16 bases separated the two germline ends. The CDR3 covers 14 residues. The CDR3 DNA reads TGTGCCACCAGTATAGGCGGAGATGGGGAGACCCAGTACTTC. Its protein product is CATSIGGDGETQYF. Looking up the rest from reference TRBV15 and TRBJ2-5 gives the full variable domain: DAMVIQNPRYQVTQFGKPVTLSCSQTLNHNVMYWYQQKSSQAPKLLFHYYDKDFNNEADTPDNFQSRRPNTSFCFLDIRSPGLGDTAMYLCATSIGGDGETQYFGPGTRLLVL.

This rearrangement joins TRBV30 to TRBJ2-3; D is possibly TRBD1 (6 bases). The CDR3 loop spans 15 amino acids. Germline assignment: CDR1 GTSNPN and CDR2 SVGIG (reference sequence). V gave up 5 bases and J gave up 4 bases, with 19 bases separating them. CDR3 nucleotide sequence: TGTGCCTGGCATAACAACAGGGTAGGGGCAGATACGCAGTATTTT. It is translated as CAWHNNRVGADTQYF.

The J gene is TRBJ2-1, the V gene TRBV5-5; possibly TRBD2 for D (7 bases). Germline V gene sequence: CDR1 SGHKS, CDR2 YYEKEE (reference sequence). Trimming shortened V by 2 bases and J by 8 bases, and 14 bases separated the two germline ends. CDR3 length equals 14 residues. Written as DNA, the CDR3 is TGTGCCAGCAGCTTTGTGGGGGGGCCCCATGAGCAGTTCTTC. Its protein is CASSFVGGPHEQFF.

The chain recombines TRBV10-1 with TRBJ2-5; 8 bases map to TRBD1. Unmatched junction bases numbered 9, after V lost 5 bases and J lost 4 bases. Germline V CDR1 and CDR2: WNHNN, SYGVQD (reference sequence). This CDR3 region has 15 residues. The CDR3 DNA reads as TGCGCCAGCAGTATTTTACAGGGACAGGTAGAGACCCAGTACTTC. This codes for CASSILQGQVETQYF.

The chain employs TRBV7-9 and TRBJ2-7, with D perhaps TRBD1 (5 bases). Germline V CDR1 and CDR2: SEHNR, FQNEAQ (reference sequence). V was shortened by 0 bases and J by 6 bases, with 6 bases between the two germline ends. CDR3 size: 12 residues. CDR3 amino acids: CASSLAQGEQYF. In DNA, the CDR3 is TGTGCCAGCAGCTTAGCGCAGGGCGAGCAGTACTTC.

The gene calls are TRBV30 and TRBJ1-6; 9 nucleotides align to TRBD1. The CDR3 is 12 residues long. V trimming: 8 bases; J trimming: 9 bases; junction bases outside the gene matches: 5. CDR1 is GTSNPN and CDR2 is SVGIG in the germline V gene (reference sequence). In DNA, the CDR3 is TGTGCCGGAACAGGGGGCCCTTCACCCCTCCACTTT. It encodes CAGTGGPSPLHF.